The 27 T cell receptor beta chains reported below all come from one sample, sequenced in a study of blood T cell repertoires in COVID-19. The assay was immunoSEQ multiplex PCR, and TCRdb's table has in-frame clones only and misses some. Among tens of thousands of clones, over 70% were seen once, and the ten largest hold about 3%. The specimen was peripheral blood. Receptor source: a man between 65 and 80 years old with COVID-19, enrolled during active disease.

The chain links TRBV7-2 to TRBJ1-5; weak D call: TRBD1 (6 bases). This CDR3 is built from 14 residues. Looked up from germline, CDR1 is SGHTA and CDR2 is FQGNSA. Trimming cost V 6 bases and J 2 bases, with 11 bases left between them. DNA for the CDR3: TGTGCCAGCAGTCAACAGGGTCGCAATCAGCCCCAGCATTTT. Translation gives CASSQQGRNQPQHF.

The chain carries TRBV6-2 or TRBV6-3 and TRBJ1-1, with D tentatively TRBD1 (5 bases). V lost 5 bases and J lost 0, with 13 bases in between. CDR1 is MNHEY and CDR2 is SVGEGT in the germline V gene. The CDR3 totals 15 residues. This CDR3 is CASSRYQGMNTEAFF. CDR3 coding DNA: TGTGCCAGCAGTAGATATCAGGGAATGAACACTGAAGCTTTCTTT.

The chain couples TRBV5-6 to TRBJ2-3, with D unresolved. Trimming shortened V by 5 bases and J by 1 base, and 14 bases separated the two germline ends. CDR3 length: 15 amino acids. Germline V gives CDR1 SGHDT, CDR2 YYEEEE. This chain's CDR3 is CASSFTPTGTDTQYF. CDR3 sequence (DNA): TGTGCCAGCAGTTTTACACCTACAGGCACAGATACGCAGTATTTT.

The rearrangement links TRBV18 to TRBJ2-7; 9 positions match TRBD2. The length of the CDR3 is 14 residues. Trimming cost V 4 bases and J 4 bases; bases outside gene matches: 5. The V gene's germline CDR1 is KGHSH and CDR2 LQKENI. CDR3 DNA: TGTGCCAGCTCACGCGGGGGGGGACTGTACGAGCAGTACTTC. Translating gives CASSRGGGLYEQYF. The variable domain in full, completed from reference TRBV18 and TRBJ2-7, reads NAGVMQNPRHLVRRRGQEARLRCSPMKGHSHVYWYRQLPEEGLKFMVYLQKENIIDESGMPKERFSAEFPKEGPSILRIQQVVRGDSAAYFCASSRGGGLYEQYFGPGTRLTVT.

The gene calls are TRBV7-2 and TRBJ2-1; TRBD1 aligns across 8 bases. V lost 4 bases to trimming and J lost 4 bases; unmatched junction nucleotides: 6. The CDR3 has 15 residues. Germline assignment: CDR1 SGHTA and CDR2 FQGNSA. CDR3 protein: CASSSGTGPYNEQFF. CDR3 DNA: TGTGCCAGCAGCTCCGGGACAGGACCTTACAATGAGCAGTTCTTC.

The gene calls are TRBV13 and TRBJ2-2; tentative D call: TRBD2 (6 bases). V lost 5 bases, J lost 3 bases, and 13 bases lay in between. This CDR3 is built from 15 residues. Germline V lookup: CDR1 PRHDT, CDR2 FYEKMQ (reference sequence). CDR3 coding DNA: TGTGCCAGCAGCCCAAGGGACTCAGACACCGGGGAGCTGTTTTTT. Translated, it gives CASSPRDSDTGELFF. Using reference TRBV13 and TRBJ2-2 for the parts outside the CDR3, the full variable domain is AAGVIQSPRHLIKEKRETATLKCYPIPRHDTVYWYQQGPGQDPQFLISFYEKMQSDKGSIPDRFSAQQFSDYHSELNMSSLELGDSALYFCASSPRDSDTGELFFGEGSRLTVL.

The rearrangement links TRBV28 to TRBJ2-5; tentatively, D is TRBD1 (6 bases). V was pared by 6 bases and J by 2 bases, with 16 bases between. The CDR3 has 15 amino acids. From germline, CDR1 is MDHEN and CDR2 SYDVKM. The CDR3 loop reads CASSGQSPPQETQYF. Written as DNA, the CDR3 is TGTGCCAGCAGCGGACAGTCACCCCCTCAAGAGACCCAGTACTTC.

The CDR3 sequence is CAWSVSVRNSPLHF. CDR3 nucleotide sequence: TGTGCCTGGAGTGTATCAGTCCGAAATTCACCCCTCCACTTT. J is TRBJ1-6 and V is TRBV30; no reliable D call. This CDR3 is 14 amino acids long. The V gene's germline CDR1 is GTSNPN and CDR2 SVGIG (reference sequence). Trimming cost V 0 bases and J 7 bases, with 10 bases left between them.

The CDR3 sequence is CASSLAYGGANNQPQHF. CDR3 nucleotide sequence: TGTGCCAGCAGCTTAGCGTATGGAGGAGCTAACAATCAGCCCCAGCATTTT. The chain links TRBV7-9 to TRBJ1-5; no clear D. Deletions cut 0 bases from V and 3 bases from J, with 15 bases between. This CDR3 has 17 residues. From germline, CDR1 is SEHNR and CDR2 FQNEAQ (reference sequence).

V and J are TRBV9 and TRBJ2-7; D perhaps matches TRBD2 (5 bases). Germline V CDR1 and CDR2: SGDLS, YYNGEE. The length of the CDR3 is 16 residues. V was trimmed by 0 bases and J by 5 bases, leaving 18 bases between them. CDR3 coding DNA: TGTGCCAGCAGCGTAGAAGTCTATGGGAGAGGCAACGAGCAGTACTTC. It encodes CASSVEVYGRGNEQYF.

The chain uses TRBV7-2 and TRBJ1-5, with 11 bases identical to TRBD1. Germline CDR1 is SGHTA and CDR2 is FQGNSA. With 0 bases clipped from V and 7 bases from J, the junction kept 5 bases outside the gene matches. This CDR3 has 16 amino acids. For the CDR3, the DNA is TGTGCCAGCAGCTTAGCGGTGGGACAGGGGGGCCAGCCCCAGCATTTT. Translation: CASSLAVGQGGQPQHF.

This clone was seen a single time. V and J are TRBV4-3 and TRBJ2-3; 9 bases map to TRBD1. The germline V gene has CDR1 LGHNA and CDR2 YSLEER. V was clipped by 4 bases and J by 1 base; unmatched bases: 9. CDR3 length: 17 residues. Written as DNA, the CDR3 is TGCGCCAGCAGCCGAACCCTAAGGACAGGGGGCACAGATACGCAGTATTTT. Encoded protein: CASSRTLRTGGTDTQYF.

This clone was seen a few times. This rearrangement joins TRBV30 to TRBJ1-5; D unclear. CDR3 length: 8 amino acids. Germline values: CDR1 GTSNPN, CDR2 SVGIG (reference sequence). The V end was cut by 8 bases, the J end by 7 bases, with 3 bases between. The CDR3 DNA sequence: TGTGCCCAACAGCCCCAGCATTTT. It specifies CAQQPQHF.

This chain uses TRBV30 with TRBJ2-7, with D possibly matching TRBD1 (6 bases). Germline-derived CDR1 and CDR2 are GTSNPN and SVGIG (reference sequence). Deletions cut 8 bases from V and 3 bases from J, with 23 bases between. The CDR3 consists of 15 residues. The CDR3 bases are TGTGCCGGAGCAGGGGACCCGGCACACAACTACGAGCAGTACTTC. Translation gives CAGAGDPAHNYEQYF.

The V call is TRBV28, the J call TRBJ1-6; the D gene is possibly TRBD1 (5 bases). Germline V gene lookup returns CDR1 MDHEN and CDR2 SYDVKM. The CDR3 covers 17 residues. Trimming stripped 7 bases from V and 0 bases from J, with 16 bases between. In DNA form, the CDR3 reads TGTGCCAGCACCATGCCGAACGACAGCTCCTATAATTCACCCCTCCACTTT. Amino acids: CASTMPNDSSYNSPLHF.

The count of this clone is one. The chain carries TRBV28 and TRBJ1-5, with TRBD1 identical over 8 bases. V shed 6 bases and J 2 bases; nucleotides not matched to a gene: 6. Germline V CDR1 and CDR2: MDHEN, SYDVKM. This CDR3 is 15 amino acids long. CDR3 sequence: CASRRDRWGNQPQHF. CDR3 DNA sequence: TGTGCCAGCAGACGGGACAGGTGGGGCAATCAGCCCCAGCATTTT.

Details on this clone: Other nucleotide sequences in the sample specify the same CDR3. V and J are TRBV28 and TRBJ1-5; 7 positions match TRBD1. Germline assignment: CDR1 MDHEN and CDR2 SYDVKM. V shed 2 bases and J 2 bases; nucleotides not matched to a gene: 3. The CDR3 consists of 15 residues. DNA of the CDR3: TGTGCCAGCAGTTTAGCAGGGGGTGGCAATCAGCCCCAGCATTTT. This encodes CASSLAGGGNQPQHF.

The rearrangement uses TRBV11-1 and TRBJ2-7, with D possibly TRBD1 on 5 matching bases. The V end was cut by 3 bases, the J end by 1 base, with 13 bases between. The CDR3 length is 15 residues. Germline CDR1 is SGHAT and CDR2 is FQDESV (reference sequence). CDR3 sequence (DNA): TGTGCCAGCAGCTTGCGACCGACAGTTTCCTACGAGCAGTACTTC. Its translation: CASSLRPTVSYEQYF.

The chain links TRBV28 to TRBJ1-5, with a tentative D call TRBD1 (6 bases). Trimming left V 5 bases short and J 3 bases short, with 14 bases between. This CDR3 is 15 amino acids long. Germline CDR1 MDHEN, CDR2 SYDVKM. The CDR3 DNA reads TGTGCCAGCAGTCCCACACAGGGTTTCAATCAGCCCCAGCATTTT. Translated, it gives CASSPTQGFNQPQHF.

The chain carries TRBV15 and TRBJ2-7, with TRBD1 as a possible D gene (6 bases). Germline assignment: CDR1 LNHNV and CDR2 YYDKDF (reference sequence). V was shortened by 1 base and J by 3 bases, with 13 bases between the two germline ends. CDR3 size: 15 residues. The CDR3, as DNA: TGTGCCACCAGCAGAGGAGGGGGAAACGACTACGAGCAGTACTTC. It is translated as CATSRGGGNDYEQYF.

The chain uses TRBV28 and TRBJ1-2, with 7 bases matching TRBD1. The CDR3 sequence is 13 residues long. Germline V gene sequence: CDR1 MDHEN, CDR2 SYDVKM. Trimming cost V 8 bases and J 3 bases; bases outside gene matches: 6. CDR3 in DNA: TGTGCCAGCCAACAGGGGCTAGACTATGGCTACACCTTC. This codes for CASQQGLDYGYTF.

The J gene is TRBJ1-2, the V gene TRBV10-3; 7 nucleotides line up with TRBD1. The CDR3 is made up of 17 amino acids. V trimming: 4 bases; J trimming: 0 bases; junction bases outside the gene matches: 11. Per the germline V gene, CDR1 is ENHRY and CDR2 is SYGVKD. CDR3 nucleotide sequence: TGTGCCATCAGTGGGGGACAGCGCCTGGTCGCTAACTATGGCTACACCTTC. Its protein is CAISGGQRLVANYGYTF.

In its sample, this clone was seen once. CDR3 region: CASKDSNNSPLHF. CDR3 DNA: TGTGCCAGCAAAGACAGCAATAATTCACCCCTCCACTTT. The V call is TRBV6-6, the J call TRBJ1-6; tentative D call: TRBD1 (5 bases). The germline gives CDR1 MNHNY, CDR2 SVGAGI (reference sequence). The CDR3 totals 13 residues. V dropped 7 bases and J dropped 5 bases, with 9 bases sitting between them.

The chain carries TRBV9 and TRBJ1-1; 7 bases match TRBD1. Trimming removed 2 bases from V and 8 bases from J; junction bases left unmatched: 6. The CDR3 runs to 13 residues. Germline values: CDR1 SGDLS, CDR2 YYNGEE. The CDR3 loop is CASSVMEGGEAFF. The CDR3 DNA sequence: TGTGCCAGCAGCGTGATGGAAGGGGGCGAAGCTTTCTTT.

The rearrangement links TRBV6-1 to TRBJ1-1; no definite D call. V shed 2 bases and J shed 4 bases, with 14 bases lying between them. Germline CDR1 is MNHNS and CDR2 is SASEGT. The CDR3 runs to 15 residues. CDR3 sequence reads: CASSEKDPLTTEAFF. The CDR3 DNA reads as TGTGCCAGCAGTGAAAAAGACCCACTAACCACTGAAGCTTTCTTT.

The genes are TRBV3-1 (or the pseudogene TRBV3-2) and TRBJ2-7; the match to TRBD1 covers 9 bases. Germline CDR1 is LGHDT and CDR2 is YNNKEL (reference sequence). The CDR3 sequence is 16 residues long. The V segment lost 4 bases and the J segment 2 bases; nucleotides outside the gene matches: 9. CDR3 nucleotides: TGTGCCAGCAGCCGCGGACAGGGGCGTAAGGCCTACGAGCAGTACTTC. It translates to CASSRGQGRKAYEQYF.

CDR3 DNA: TGTGCCAGCAGGGCAGGGGACTACAATGAGCAGTTCTTC. This sequence encodes CASRAGDYNEQFF. The gene calls are TRBV2 and TRBJ2-1; possible D gene TRBD1, 6 bases. Deletions cut 6 bases from V and 3 bases from J, with 9 bases between. This CDR3 comprises 13 residues. The V gene's germline CDR1 is SNHLY and CDR2 FYNNEI. Filled out from reference TRBV2 and TRBJ2-1, the complete variable domain reads EPEVTQTPSHQVTQMGQEVILRCVPISNHLYFYWYRQILGQKVEFLVSFYNNEISEKSEIFDDQFSVERPDGSNFTLKIRSTKLEDSAMYFCASRAGDYNEQFFGPGTRLTVL.